The 27 T cell receptor beta chains presented below share a single source sample, sequenced in a study of shared clonotypes between healthy human individuals (dated by TCRdb to the early 2020s). The library relied on the immunoSEQ multiplex PCR assay. Entries here come from immuneACCESS through TCRdb and include only in-frame sequences with V and J called. Some clones fail to appear in such tables; in the studies checked, an unresolved V gene covers under half of the shortfall, and the cause of the remainder is unknown. Within this sample are 1.5 million to 1.9 million clones, with approximately 98% of them counted one time only. In total, the top ten clones hold roughly 0.45% of the sample. Sequences were obtained from naive CD4+ T cells sorted from blood. Interpreted using the paper, the cell subset or site label stands for: CD45RA+ positively selected. All receptors come from a man under 40 in good health.

CDR3 nucleotide sequence: TGCAGCGTTGCCTTTCTCAGGGGGCAAGTCCAAGAGACCCAGTACTTC. Translation gives CSVAFLRGQVQETQYF. The V and J genes are TRBV29-1 and TRBJ2-5; 8 positions match TRBD1. CDR1 and CDR2 from the germline V gene are SQVTM and ANQGSEA. Trimming took 4 bases from V and 1 from J; bases not matched to a gene: 11. The CDR3 is made up of 16 amino acids.

The chain employs TRBV10-2 and TRBJ2-7, with TRBD1 matching over 7 bases. The length of the CDR3 is 15 residues. The J segment lost 9 bases and the V segment lost 3 bases, leaving 14 bases of the junction unmatched. Per germline, CDR1 WSHSY and CDR2 SAAADI. CDR3 in amino acids: CASSDSRGTSSVQYF. The CDR3 DNA reads TGCGCCAGCAGTGACTCCAGGGGGACAAGTAGTGTGCAGTACTTC.

The chain combines TRBV2 with TRBJ2-3; 10 bases line up with TRBD1. The CDR3 spans 15 residues. Germline CDR1 reads SNHLY; CDR2 reads FYNNEI. V was clipped by 6 bases and J by 1 base; unmatched bases: 4. The CDR3 spells CASRKGTGGTDTQYF. The CDR3 DNA reads as TGTGCCAGCAGAAAAGGGACAGGGGGCACAGATACGCAGTATTTT.

The rearrangement links TRBV5-1 to TRBJ2-7; 7 bases fit TRBD2. The CDR3 spans 13 residues. CDR1 and CDR2 (germline): SGHRS, YFSETQ. J lost 6 bases, V lost 0 bases, and 3 bases had no gene match. The CDR3 region has the DNA TGCGCCAGCAGCTTGGGACTAGCTGTCGAGCAGTACTTC. Translating gives CASSLGLAVEQYF.

This clone is a singleton in its sample. CDR3 residues: CASSLVGTSGETQYF. As DNA, the CDR3 is TGTGCCAGCAGCTTGGTTGGGACTAGCGGAGAGACCCAGTACTTC. The gene calls are TRBV5-4 and TRBJ2-5; 11 bases align to TRBD2. This CDR3 is built from 15 residues. The V segment lost 0 bases and the J segment 4 bases; nucleotides outside the gene matches: 2. The germline V gene has CDR1 SGHNT and CDR2 YYREEE (reference sequence).

This clone has only one observation. The rearrangement links TRBV5-5 to TRBJ1-5; D is possibly TRBD1 (5 bases). Germline values: CDR1 SGHKS, CDR2 YYEKEE (reference sequence). This CDR3 region has 14 residues. V was cut by 0 bases and J by 5 bases, with 9 bases left in between. The chain's CDR3 is CASSLATADQPQHF. CDR3 sequence (DNA): TGTGCCAGCAGCTTGGCGACAGCTGATCAGCCCCAGCATTTT.

As regards this clone: Additional DNA sequences in this sample encode the identical CDR3. J is TRBJ2-5 and V is TRBV19; D ambiguous. Trimming took off 2 bases at V and 4 bases at J, with 5 bases between the two ends. CDR3 length: 12 residues. The germline V gene has CDR1 LNHDA and CDR2 SQIVND (reference sequence). CDR3 nucleotide sequence: TGTGCCAGTAGTATAAGAGGAGAGACCCAGTACTTC. It encodes CASSIRGETQYF.

The rearrangement joins TRBV11-3 to TRBJ2-1; TRBD1 or TRBD2 may be the D gene (5 bases each). V lost 6 bases and J 0 bases, leaving 15 bases between the germline ends. The CDR3 contains 16 residues. CDR1 SGHNT and CDR2 YENEEA come from the germline V gene. The CDR3 nucleotides read TGTGCCAGCAGTCCCGCCGGGACGAGCTCCTACAATGAGCAGTTCTTC. It is translated as CASSPAGTSSYNEQFF.

This clone was counted a single time. V is TRBV5-4 and J is TRBJ2-5; D is uncertain. This CDR3 region has 11 residues. V shed 3 bases and J shed 7 bases, with 7 bases lying between them. CDR1 is SGHNT, CDR2 YYREEE, per germline (reference sequence). The CDR3: CASSSQMTQYF. DNA of the CDR3: TGTGCCAGCAGCTCCCAAATGACCCAGTACTTC. Filled out from reference TRBV5-4 and TRBJ2-5, the complete variable domain reads ETGVTQSPTHLIKTRGQQVTLRCSSQSGHNTVSWYQQALGQGPQFIFQYYREEENGRGNFPPRFSGLQFPNYSSELNVNALELDDSALYLCASSSQMTQYFGPGTRLLVL.

The chain joins TRBV5-8 to TRBJ1-4; D is perhaps TRBD1 (5 bases). The CDR3 has 15 amino acids. V was trimmed by 0 bases and J by 7 bases, leaving 13 bases between them. Germline loops: CDR1 SGHTS, CDR2 YDEGEE. CDR3 DNA: TGTGCCAGCAGCTTGGCCAGGGAGGCGGGTGAAAAACTGTTTTTT. This encodes CASSLAREAGEKLFF.

The CDR3: CASSLTVWPGHGYTF. The CDR3 nucleotides are TGTGCCAGCAGCTTAACAGTTTGGCCAGGGCACGGCTACACCTTC. The rearrangement joins TRBV7-8 to TRBJ1-2, with TRBD1 as a possible D gene (5 bases). Trimming took 2 bases from V and 8 from J, leaving 18 bases between them. This CDR3 contains 15 residues. The germline gives CDR1 SGHVS, CDR2 FQNEAQ.

V usage is TRBV10-3 and J usage is TRBJ2-1; D is unresolved. The CDR3 runs 11 residues. Between the trimmed V and J ends, which lost 1 base and 5 bases, there was a span of 0 bases. CDR1 ENHRY and CDR2 SYGVKD come from the germline V gene. The CDR3 DNA follows: TGTGCCATCAGTGAGTACAATGAGCAGTTCTTC. Protein product: CAISEYNEQFF.

This chain joins TRBV4-1 and TRBJ2-3, with TRBD2 matching 12 bases. V gave up 5 bases and J gave up 0 bases; unmatched junction bases: 12. Per germline, CDR1 MGHRA and CDR2 YSYEKL. This CDR3 has 19 amino acids. The chain's CDR3 is CASSETTSGSSKSTDTQYF. CDR3 DNA: TGCGCCAGCAGCGAGACGACTAGCGGGAGTTCGAAGAGCACAGATACGCAGTATTTT.

The rearrangement links TRBV7-3 to TRBJ2-3; D ambiguous. Trimming stripped 2 bases from V and 5 bases from J, with 8 bases between. From germline, CDR1 is SGHTA and CDR2 FQGTGA. The CDR3 has 13 residues. The CDR3 nucleotides are TGTGCCAGCAGCTTAGTTGGAAGAGATACGCAGTATTTT. Translated, it gives CASSLVGRDTQYF.

The chain joins TRBV28 to TRBJ2-7, with D unclear. This CDR3 is built from 12 residues. The germline V gene has CDR1 MDHEN and CDR2 SYDVKM. V dropped 5 bases and J dropped 6 bases, with 11 bases sitting between them. CDR3 DNA: TGTGCCAGCAGTACTCTTGGGCGCGAGCAGTACTTC. This encodes CASSTLGREQYF.

This chain uses TRBV5-1 with TRBJ2-3; 14 bases fit TRBD2. The CDR3 sequence is 19 residues long. In germline, CDR1 is SGHRS, CDR2 YFSETQ. V lost 0 bases and J lost 1; bases outside the gene matches: 7. The DNA for the CDR3 is TGCGCCAGCAGCTTGGGGCGTATGGGACTAGCGGGAGGCACAGATACGCAGTATTTT. Its protein product is CASSLGRMGLAGGTDTQYF.

This clone has only one observation. This chain connects TRBV10-3 to TRBJ2-7; the D gene is possibly TRBD2 (6 bases). V was pared by 2 bases and J by 7 bases, with 15 bases between. CDR1 is ENHRY and CDR2 is SYGVKD in the germline V gene. The CDR3 sequence is 14 residues long. In nucleotides, the CDR3 is TGTGCCATCAGTGAGATCCGGGCGGGGAGGGAGCAGTACTTC. Amino acids: CAISEIRAGREQYF.

This clone was detected once. This rearrangement joins TRBV2 to TRBJ2-7; D unclear. This CDR3 region has 12 residues. Germline lookup yields CDR1 SNHLY and CDR2 FYNNEI. Between the trimmed V and J ends, which lost 4 bases and 4 bases, there was a span of 8 bases. The CDR3 reads CASSAEVYEQYF. As DNA, the CDR3 is TGTGCCAGCAGTGCTGAGGTTTACGAGCAGTACTTC.

This chain joins TRBV5-1 and TRBJ2-6; no reliable D call. The CDR3 spans 15 residues. V was clipped by 0 bases and J by 3 bases, with 7 bases between them. Germline CDR1 is SGHRS and CDR2 is YFSETQ. The CDR3, as DNA: TGCGCCAGCAGCTTGGCTGGGGATGGGGCCAACGTCCTGACTTTC. Amino acid sequence: CASSLAGDGANVLTF.

The chain couples TRBV7-6 to TRBJ2-6, with D perhaps TRBD1 or TRBD2 (5 bases each). This CDR3 is 17 amino acids long. Trimming removed 3 bases from V and 0 bases from J, with 12 bases in between. Germline V gene data show CDR1 as SGHVS and CDR2 as FNYEAQ. CDR3 amino acids: CASSFLGVISGANVLTF. The CDR3 DNA reads TGTGCCAGCAGCTTTCTGGGGGTTATCTCTGGGGCCAACGTCCTGACTTTC.

V usage is TRBV5-1 and J usage is TRBJ2-3; TRBD2 is a possible D gene (6 bases). The CDR3 is 17 amino acids. CDR1 SGHRS and CDR2 YFSETQ come from the germline V gene. The ends were cut back, 0 bases at V and 2 bases at J, with 16 bases in the middle. The CDR3 nucleotides are TGCGCCAGCAGCTTGGAGCAGGCGGGATTTGACACAGATACGCAGTATTTT. Protein: CASSLEQAGFDTDTQYF.

The chain carries TRBV5-4 and TRBJ1-1; D ambiguous. The V end was cut by 1 base, the J end by 1 base, with 8 bases between. The V gene's germline CDR1 is SGHNT and CDR2 YYREEE (reference sequence). The length of the CDR3 is 14 residues. CDR3 coding DNA: TGTGCCAGCAGCTTGACCCAGAGGAACACTGAAGCTTTCTTT. It encodes CASSLTQRNTEAFF.

CDR3: CASSVSGISVNEQFF. CDR3 bases: TGTGCCAGCAGCGTAAGTGGGATCTCTGTCAATGAGCAGTTCTTC. The chain combines TRBV9 with TRBJ2-1; no firm D call. The V gene lost 1 base and the J gene lost 6 bases, with 14 bases spanning the gap. The germline CDR1 and CDR2 sequences are SGDLS and YYNGEE. The CDR3 runs to 15 residues.

On this clone: The sample has other DNA sequences that encode this CDR3 too. V usage is TRBV7-8 and J usage is TRBJ2-1, with D perhaps matching TRBD1 (5 bases). From germline, CDR1 is SGHVS and CDR2 FQNEAQ. V gave up 3 bases and J gave up 3 bases, with 6 bases separating them. This CDR3 contains 13 residues. CDR3 DNA: TGTGCCAGCAGCTTCGACAGCTACAATGAGCAGTTCTTC. Translation gives CASSFDSYNEQFF.

This sequence joins TRBV6-1 and TRBJ1-1; D ambiguous. Germline V lookup: CDR1 MNHNS, CDR2 SASEGT. CDR3 size: 13 residues. The V end was cut by 7 bases, the J end by 1 base, with 10 bases between. This CDR3 is CASKAKQNTEAFF. CDR3 in DNA: TGTGCCAGCAAAGCCAAACAGAACACTGAAGCTTTCTTT.

V is TRBV10-2 and J is TRBJ2-7; D is ambiguous. CDR3 length: 13 residues. V lost 6 bases and J 0 bases, leaving 9 bases between the germline ends. CDR1 is WSHSY, CDR2 SAAADI, per germline. The CDR3 DNA follows: TGCGCCAGCAGCCCCACGCCCTCCTACGAGCAGTACTTC. It specifies CASSPTPSYEQYF.

The chain carries TRBV9 and TRBJ1-3; 12 nucleotides align to TRBD1. Germline V gives CDR1 SGDLS, CDR2 YYNGEE. J lost 0 bases, V lost 4 bases, and 8 bases had no gene match. The CDR3 totals 18 residues. Here the CDR3 reads CASSRDRGPMPSGNTIYF. The CDR3 DNA follows: TGTGCCAGCAGCCGGGACAGGGGGCCTATGCCCTCTGGAAACACCATATATTTT.